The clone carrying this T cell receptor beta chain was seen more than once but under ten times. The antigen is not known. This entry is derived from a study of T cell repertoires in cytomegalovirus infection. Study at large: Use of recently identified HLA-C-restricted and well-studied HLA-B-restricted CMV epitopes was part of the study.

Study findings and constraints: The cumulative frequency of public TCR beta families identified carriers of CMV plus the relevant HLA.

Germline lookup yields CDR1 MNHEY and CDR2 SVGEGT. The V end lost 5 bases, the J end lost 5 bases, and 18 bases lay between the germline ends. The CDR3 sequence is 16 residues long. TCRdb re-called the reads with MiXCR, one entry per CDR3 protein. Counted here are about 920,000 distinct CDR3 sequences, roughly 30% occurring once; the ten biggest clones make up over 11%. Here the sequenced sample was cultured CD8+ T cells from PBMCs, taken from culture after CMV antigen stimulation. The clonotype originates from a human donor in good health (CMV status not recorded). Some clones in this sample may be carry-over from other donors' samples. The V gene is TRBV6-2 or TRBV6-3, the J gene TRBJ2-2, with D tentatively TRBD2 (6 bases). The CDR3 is CASSRLTRAGTGELFF. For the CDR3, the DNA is TGTGCCAGCAGTCGCTTGACGCGGGCGGGGACCGGGGAGCTGTTTTTT.